This T cell receptor (beta chain) was profiled in a study of beta chain features in type 1 diabetes. Regarding the study as a whole: In the patient group, naive, central memory and Treg TCRB repertoires seemed more alike than in the healthy donor group. Fewer junction insertions and more nucleotide deletions appeared in type 1 diabetes patients.

Every isolated RNA sample was fully reverse transcribed, so sequencing captured expressed TCRB transcripts. Some 4 million reads were obtained on average from naive, central memory and regulatory T cell samples. Data came from immunoSEQ multiplex PCR; TCRdb stores just in-frame clones and leaves some out. The repertoire holds over 120,000 clones, with 10% as singletons. This clone has a handful of counts. Its antigen is as yet unknown. The material sequenced was naive CD4+ T cells from blood. The receptor was derived from a man aged 18-30 years in good health.

CDR3 sequence (DNA): TGTGCCACCAAACGTTGGTACTCGGACGAGCAGTACTTC. This encodes CATKRWYSDEQYF. V and J are TRBV6-6 and TRBJ2-7; D call uncertain. Trimming removed 10 bases at V and 5 bases at J, with 18 bases between. Germline CDR1 MNHNY, CDR2 SVGAGI (reference sequence). The CDR3 is made up of 13 amino acids.